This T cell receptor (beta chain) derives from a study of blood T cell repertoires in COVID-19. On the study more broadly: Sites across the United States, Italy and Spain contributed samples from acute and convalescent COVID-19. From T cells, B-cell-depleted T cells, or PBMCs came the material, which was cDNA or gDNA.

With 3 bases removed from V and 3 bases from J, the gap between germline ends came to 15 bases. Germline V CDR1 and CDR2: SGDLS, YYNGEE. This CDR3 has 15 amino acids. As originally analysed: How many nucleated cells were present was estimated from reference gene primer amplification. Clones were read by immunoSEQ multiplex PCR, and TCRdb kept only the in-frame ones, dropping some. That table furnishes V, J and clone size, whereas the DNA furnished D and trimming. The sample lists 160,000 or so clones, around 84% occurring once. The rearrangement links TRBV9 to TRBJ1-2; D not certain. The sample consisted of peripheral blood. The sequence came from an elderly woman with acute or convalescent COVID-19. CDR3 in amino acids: CASSGAQREYYGYTF. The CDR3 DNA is TGTGCCAGCAGCGGCGCCCAAAGGGAGTACTATGGCTACACCTTC.